Reported below is one TCR beta chain. Its target is not known. The data were taken from a study of T cell repertoires in cytomegalovirus infection. Overall study results and limits: Summed frequency of shared TCR beta families picked out CMV carriers who also had the relevant HLA.

There are 17 residues in the CDR3. Trimming pared 0 bases from V and 0 bases from J, leaving 11 bases between. Germline values: CDR1 MNHEY, CDR2 SVGAGI. TCRdb processed the reads anew with MiXCR; each CDR3 protein has one entry. The sample holds about 400,000 distinct CDR3 sequences, about a sixth seen once. The TCR sequence derives from a human donor in good health (CMV status not recorded). Some clones in this sample may be carry-over from other donors' samples. This chain joins TRBV6-5 and TRBJ1-4, with D unclear. Source material: PBMCs. CDR3 sequence: CASSYSARHATNEKLFF. CDR3 bases: TGTGCCAGCAGTTACTCCGCCCGGCATGCAACTAATGAAAAACTGTTTTTT.